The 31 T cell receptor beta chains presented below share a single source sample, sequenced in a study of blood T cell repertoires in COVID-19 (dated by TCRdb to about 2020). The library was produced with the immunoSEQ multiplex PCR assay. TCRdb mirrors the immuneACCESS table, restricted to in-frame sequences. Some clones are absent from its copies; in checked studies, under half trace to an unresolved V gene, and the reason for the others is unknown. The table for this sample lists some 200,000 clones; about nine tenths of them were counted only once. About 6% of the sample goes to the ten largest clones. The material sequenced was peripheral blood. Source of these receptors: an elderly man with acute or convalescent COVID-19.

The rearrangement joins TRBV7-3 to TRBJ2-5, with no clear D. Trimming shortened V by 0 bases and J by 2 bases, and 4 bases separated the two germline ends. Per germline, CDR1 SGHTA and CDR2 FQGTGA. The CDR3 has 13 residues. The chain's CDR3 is CASSLTQQETQYF. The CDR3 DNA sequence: TGTGCCAGCAGCTTAACACAGCAAGAGACCCAGTACTTC. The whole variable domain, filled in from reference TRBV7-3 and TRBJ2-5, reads GAGVSQTPSNKVTEKGKYVELRCDPISGHTALYWYRQSLGQGPEFLIYFQGTGAADDSGLPNDRFFAVRPEGSVSTLKIQRTERGDSAVYLCASSLTQQETQYFGPGTRLLVL.

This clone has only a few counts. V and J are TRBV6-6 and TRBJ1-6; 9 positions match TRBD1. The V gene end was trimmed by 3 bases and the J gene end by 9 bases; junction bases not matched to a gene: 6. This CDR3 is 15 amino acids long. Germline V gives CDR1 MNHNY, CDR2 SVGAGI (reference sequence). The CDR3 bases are TGTGCCAGCAGTTATATGGGACAGGGCCTTTCACCCCTCCACTTT. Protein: CASSYMGQGLSPLHF.

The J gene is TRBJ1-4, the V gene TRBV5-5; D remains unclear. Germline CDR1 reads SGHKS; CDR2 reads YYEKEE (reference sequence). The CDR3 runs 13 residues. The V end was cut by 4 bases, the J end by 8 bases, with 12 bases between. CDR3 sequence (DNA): TGTGCCAGCAGCCTCCTCCCGGGGGAAAAACTGTTTTTT. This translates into CASSLLPGEKLFF.

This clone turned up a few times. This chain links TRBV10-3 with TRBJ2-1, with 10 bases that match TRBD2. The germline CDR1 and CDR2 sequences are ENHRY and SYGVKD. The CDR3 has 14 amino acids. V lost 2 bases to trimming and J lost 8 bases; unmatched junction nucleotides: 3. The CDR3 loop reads CAISESGRDDEQFF. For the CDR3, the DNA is TGTGCCATCAGTGAGAGCGGGAGGGATGATGAGCAGTTCTTC.

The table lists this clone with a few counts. In DNA form, the CDR3 reads TGTGCCAGCAGTTACCGGGGTGGGGGAGGCTATGGCTACACCTTC. This codes for CASSYRGGGGYGYTF. This chain links TRBV6-5 with TRBJ1-2; tentatively, D is TRBD1 (5 bases). Germline V lookup: CDR1 MNHEY, CDR2 SVGAGI. This CDR3 is built from 15 residues. Trimming cost V 2 bases and J 4 bases, with 14 bases left between them.

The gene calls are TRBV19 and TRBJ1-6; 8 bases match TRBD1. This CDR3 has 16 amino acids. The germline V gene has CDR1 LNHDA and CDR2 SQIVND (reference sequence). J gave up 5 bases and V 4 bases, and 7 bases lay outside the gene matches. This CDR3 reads CASSKKWTGNNSPLHF. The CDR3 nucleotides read TGTGCCAGTAGTAAAAAATGGACAGGGAATAATTCACCCCTCCACTTT.

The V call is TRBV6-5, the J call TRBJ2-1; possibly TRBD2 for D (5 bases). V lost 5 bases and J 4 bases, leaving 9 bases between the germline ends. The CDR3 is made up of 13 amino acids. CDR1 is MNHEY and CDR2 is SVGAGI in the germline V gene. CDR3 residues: CASSNGNYNEQFF. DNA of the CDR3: TGTGCCAGCAGTAACGGGAATTACAATGAGCAGTTCTTC.

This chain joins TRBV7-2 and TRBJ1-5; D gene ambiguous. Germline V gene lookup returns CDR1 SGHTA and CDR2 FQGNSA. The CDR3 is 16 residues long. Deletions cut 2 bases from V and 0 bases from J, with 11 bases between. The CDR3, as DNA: TGTGCCAGCAGCTTACACCCGGCGGTTAGCAATCAGCCCCAGCATTTT. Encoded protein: CASSLHPAVSNQPQHF. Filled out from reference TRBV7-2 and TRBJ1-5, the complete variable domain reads GAGVSQSPSNKVTEKGKDVELRCDPISGHTALYWYRQSLGQGLEFLIYFQGNSAPDKSGLPSDRFSAERTGGSVSTLTIQRTQQEDSAVYLCASSLHPAVSNQPQHFGDGTRLSIL.

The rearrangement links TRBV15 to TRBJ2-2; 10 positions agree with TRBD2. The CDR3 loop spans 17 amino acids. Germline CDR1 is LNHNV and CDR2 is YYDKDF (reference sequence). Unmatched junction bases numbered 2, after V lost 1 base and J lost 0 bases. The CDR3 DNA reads TGTGCCACCAGCAGAGGTGGACTAGCGGCGAACACCGGGGAGCTGTTTTTT. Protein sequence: CATSRGGLAANTGELFF.

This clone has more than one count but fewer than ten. CDR3 in DNA: TGTGCCAGCAGAAAGCGCGGAATGGGTTACACTGAAGCTTTCTTT. It is translated as CASRKRGMGYTEAFF. The V gene is TRBV28, the J gene TRBJ1-1; no firm D call. The CDR3 sequence is 15 residues long. The V and J ends lost 6 bases and 3 bases respectively, with 17 bases between them. CDR1 MDHEN and CDR2 SYDVKM come from the germline V gene.

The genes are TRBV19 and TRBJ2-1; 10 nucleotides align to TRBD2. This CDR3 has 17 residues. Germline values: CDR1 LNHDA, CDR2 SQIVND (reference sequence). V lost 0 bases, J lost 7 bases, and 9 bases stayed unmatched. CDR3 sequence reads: CASSIDLAGAGGNEQFF. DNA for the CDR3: TGTGCCAGTAGTATAGATCTAGCGGGAGCGGGTGGTAATGAGCAGTTCTTC.

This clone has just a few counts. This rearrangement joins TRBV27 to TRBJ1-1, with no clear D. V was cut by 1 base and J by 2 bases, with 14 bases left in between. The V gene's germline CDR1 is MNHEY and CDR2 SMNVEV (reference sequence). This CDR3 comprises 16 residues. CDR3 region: CASSLFYGEVNTEAFF. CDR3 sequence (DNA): TGTGCCAGCAGTTTATTCTACGGGGAGGTAAACACTGAAGCTTTCTTT.

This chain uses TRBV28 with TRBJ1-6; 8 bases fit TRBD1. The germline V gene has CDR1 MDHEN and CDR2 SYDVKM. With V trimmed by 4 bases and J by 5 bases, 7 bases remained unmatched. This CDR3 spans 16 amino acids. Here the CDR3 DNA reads TGTGCCAGCAGTTCACCTGGGACAGGCAATAATTCACCCCTCCACTTT. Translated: CASSSPGTGNNSPLHF.

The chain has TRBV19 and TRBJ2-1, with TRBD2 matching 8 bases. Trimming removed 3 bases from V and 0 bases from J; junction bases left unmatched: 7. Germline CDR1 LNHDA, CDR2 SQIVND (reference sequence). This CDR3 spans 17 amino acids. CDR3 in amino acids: CASSIRLALSSYNEQFF. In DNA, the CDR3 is TGTGCCAGTAGTATCCGACTAGCGCTGAGCTCCTACAATGAGCAGTTCTTC.

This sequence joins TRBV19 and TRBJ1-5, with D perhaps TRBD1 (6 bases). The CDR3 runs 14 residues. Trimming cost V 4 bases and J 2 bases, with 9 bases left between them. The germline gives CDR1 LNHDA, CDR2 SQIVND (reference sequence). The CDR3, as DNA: TGTGCCAGTAGTACACGACAGGGCAATCAGCCCCAGCATTTT. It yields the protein CASSTRQGNQPQHF. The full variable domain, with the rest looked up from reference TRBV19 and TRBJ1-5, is DGGITQSPKYLFRKEGQNVTLSCEQNLNHDAMYWYRQDPGQGLRLIYYSQIVNDFQKGDIAEGYSVSREKKESFPLTVTSAQKNPTAFYLCASSTRQGNQPQHFGDGTRLSIL.

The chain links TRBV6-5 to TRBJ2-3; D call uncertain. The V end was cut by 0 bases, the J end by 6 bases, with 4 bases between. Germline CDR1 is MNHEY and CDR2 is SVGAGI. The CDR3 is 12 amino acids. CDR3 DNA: TGTGCCAGCAGTTACTCATCTGATACGCAGTATTTT. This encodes CASSYSSDTQYF.

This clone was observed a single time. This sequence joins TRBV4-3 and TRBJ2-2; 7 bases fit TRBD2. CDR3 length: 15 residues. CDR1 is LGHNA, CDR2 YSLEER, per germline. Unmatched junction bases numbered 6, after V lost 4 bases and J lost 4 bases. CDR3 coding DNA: TGCGCCAGCAGCCCCCGGTCGGGGGGCACCGGGGAGCTGTTTTTT. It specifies CASSPRSGGTGELFF.

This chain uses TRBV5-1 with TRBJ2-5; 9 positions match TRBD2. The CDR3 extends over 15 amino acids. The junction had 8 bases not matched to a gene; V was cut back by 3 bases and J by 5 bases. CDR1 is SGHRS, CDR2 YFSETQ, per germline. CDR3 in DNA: TGCGCCAGCAGCTCGACCGGGACTAGCTACGAGACCCAGTACTTC. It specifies CASSSTGTSYETQYF.

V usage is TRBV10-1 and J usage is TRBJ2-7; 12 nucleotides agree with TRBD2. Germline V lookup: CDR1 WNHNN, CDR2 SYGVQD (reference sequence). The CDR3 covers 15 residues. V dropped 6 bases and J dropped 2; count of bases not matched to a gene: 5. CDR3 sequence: CASSLGLAGTYEQYV. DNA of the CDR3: TGCGCCAGCAGCCTCGGACTAGCGGGAACCTACGAGCAGTACGTC.

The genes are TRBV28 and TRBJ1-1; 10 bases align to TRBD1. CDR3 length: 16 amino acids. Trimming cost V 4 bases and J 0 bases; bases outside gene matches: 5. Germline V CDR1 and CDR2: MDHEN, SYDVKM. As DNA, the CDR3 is TGTGCCAGCAGTTCACCGGGACAGGGGATGAACACTGAAGCTTTCTTT. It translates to CASSSPGQGMNTEAFF.

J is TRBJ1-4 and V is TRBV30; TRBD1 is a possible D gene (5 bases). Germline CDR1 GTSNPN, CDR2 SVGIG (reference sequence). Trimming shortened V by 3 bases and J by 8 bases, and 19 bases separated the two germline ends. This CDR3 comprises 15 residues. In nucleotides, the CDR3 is TGTGCCTGGAGCCCTGGGACCTTCAGCGGGGAAAAACTGTTTTTT. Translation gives CAWSPGTFSGEKLFF.

The CDR3 nucleotides are TGTGCCAGCAGCGACACCAATTCACCCCTCCACTTT. It codes for CASSDTNSPLHF. The gene calls are TRBV6-2 or TRBV6-3 and TRBJ1-6; D ambiguous. Trimming removed 6 bases from V and 7 bases from J, with 7 bases in between. The germline V gene has CDR1 MNHEY and CDR2 SVGEGT. This CDR3 has 12 residues.

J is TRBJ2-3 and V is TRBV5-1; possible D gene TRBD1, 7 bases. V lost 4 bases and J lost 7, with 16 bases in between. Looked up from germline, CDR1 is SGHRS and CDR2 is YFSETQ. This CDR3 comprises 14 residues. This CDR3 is CASSIVSGGNTQYF. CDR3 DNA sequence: TGCGCCAGCAGCATAGTATCAGGGGGGAATACGCAGTATTTT.

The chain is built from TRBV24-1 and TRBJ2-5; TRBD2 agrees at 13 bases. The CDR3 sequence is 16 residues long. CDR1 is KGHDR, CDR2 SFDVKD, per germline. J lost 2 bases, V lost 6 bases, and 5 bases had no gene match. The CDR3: CATSPGLAGRQETQYF. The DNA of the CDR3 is TGTGCCACCAGTCCGGGACTAGCGGGGCGTCAAGAGACCCAGTACTTC.

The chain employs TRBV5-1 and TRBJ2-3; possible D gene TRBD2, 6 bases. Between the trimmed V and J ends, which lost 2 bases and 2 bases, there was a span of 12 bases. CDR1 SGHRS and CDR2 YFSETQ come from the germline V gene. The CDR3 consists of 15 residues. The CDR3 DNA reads TGCGCCAGCAGCTTAGACGGGAGTCCCACAGATACGCAGTATTTT. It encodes CASSLDGSPTDTQYF.

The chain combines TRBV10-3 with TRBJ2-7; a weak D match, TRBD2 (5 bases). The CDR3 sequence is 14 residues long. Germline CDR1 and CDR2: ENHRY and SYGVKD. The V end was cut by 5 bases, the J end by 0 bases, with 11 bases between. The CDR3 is CAISSEVSSYEQYV. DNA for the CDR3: TGTGCCATCAGTTCGGAGGTGAGCTCCTACGAGCAGTACGTC.

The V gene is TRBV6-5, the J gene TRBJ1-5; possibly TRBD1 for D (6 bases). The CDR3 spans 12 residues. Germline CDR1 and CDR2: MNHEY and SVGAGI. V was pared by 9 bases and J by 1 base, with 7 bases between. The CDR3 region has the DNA TGTGCCAGTGACAGGAGCAATCAGCCCCAGCATTTT. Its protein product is CASDRSNQPQHF.

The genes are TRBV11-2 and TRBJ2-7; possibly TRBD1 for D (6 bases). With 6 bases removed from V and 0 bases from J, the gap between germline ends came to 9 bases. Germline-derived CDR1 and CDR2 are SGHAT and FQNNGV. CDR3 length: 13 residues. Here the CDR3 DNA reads TGTGCCAGCAGTTGGGACAACTCCTACGAGCAGTACGTC. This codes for CASSWDNSYEQYV.

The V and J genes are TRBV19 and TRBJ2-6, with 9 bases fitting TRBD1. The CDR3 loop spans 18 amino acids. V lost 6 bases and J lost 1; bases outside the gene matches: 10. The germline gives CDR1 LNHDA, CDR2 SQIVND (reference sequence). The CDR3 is CASRRPGQGNSGANVLTF. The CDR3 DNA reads TGTGCCAGTAGGAGACCGGGACAGGGTAATTCTGGGGCCAACGTCCTGACTTTC.

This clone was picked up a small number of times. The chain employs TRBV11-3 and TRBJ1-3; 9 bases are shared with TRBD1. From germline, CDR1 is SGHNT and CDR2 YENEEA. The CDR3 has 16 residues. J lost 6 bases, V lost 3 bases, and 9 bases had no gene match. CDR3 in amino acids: CASSFPRTGEANTIYF. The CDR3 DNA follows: TGTGCCAGCAGCTTCCCTAGGACAGGGGAGGCAAACACCATATATTTT. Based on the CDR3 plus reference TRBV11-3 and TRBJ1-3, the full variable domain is EAGVVQSPRYKIIEKKQPVAFWCNPISGHNTLYWYLQNLGQGPELLIRYENEEAVDDSQLPKDRFSAERLKGVDSTLKIQPAELGDSAVYLCASSFPRTGEANTIYFGEGSWLTVV.

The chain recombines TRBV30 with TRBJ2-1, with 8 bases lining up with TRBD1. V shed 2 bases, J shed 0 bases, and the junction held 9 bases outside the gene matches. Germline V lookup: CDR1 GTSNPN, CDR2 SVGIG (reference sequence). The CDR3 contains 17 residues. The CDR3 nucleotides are TGTGCCTGGAGTACCTCGAGGACAGGGCGCTCCTACAATGAGCAGTTCTTC. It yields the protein CAWSTSRTGRSYNEQFF.